This entry features one T cell receptor (beta chain) sequence. The CDR3 runs to 11 residues. Germline-derived CDR1 and CDR2 are KGHSH and LQKENI. Trimming cost V 4 bases and J 6 bases, with 7 bases left between them. Profiling relied on immunoSEQ multiplex PCR, and the TCRdb table lists in-frame clones only, not all of them. The top ten hold less than 15% of the sample, which has fewer than 200,000 clones, 94% seen once. These data originate in a study of control samples from healthy donors and cancer patients. The sequenced sample was PBMCs. J is TRBJ2-7 and V is TRBV18; D call uncertain. The receptor comes from a man aged 55-75 years with colorectal cancer. For the CDR3, the DNA is TGTGCCAGCTCACTCAAGGGCGAGCAGTACTTC. It specifies CASSLKGEQYF.